The next 6 T cell receptor beta chains were all read from a single sample in a study of cytomegalovirus exposure and HLA in healthy donors. Libraries were prepared by immunoSEQ multiplex PCR; TCRdb keeps only in-frame clonotypes and omits some of them. The table has 120,000 or so clones, nearly 90% seen once. The sequenced sample consisted of PBMCs. Receptors originate from a woman younger than 35 in good health and CMV-seronegative.

The chain uses TRBV11-3 and TRBJ1-4; tentatively, D is TRBD1 (6 bases). Between the trimmed V and J ends, which lost 4 bases and 7 bases, there was a span of 10 bases. This CDR3 comprises 13 residues. Germline assignment: CDR1 SGHNT and CDR2 YENEEA. The CDR3 reads CASSSGVSEKLFF. The CDR3 nucleotides read TGTGCCAGCAGCTCAGGGGTAAGTGAAAAACTGTTTTTT.

V and J are TRBV6-1 and TRBJ1-4, with D possibly matching TRBD1 (6 bases). V shed 8 bases and J shed 7 bases, with 20 bases lying between them. The germline V gene encodes CDR1 MNHNS and CDR2 SASEGT. This CDR3 comprises 15 residues. CDR3 DNA: TGTGCCAGCGAGAGGTTCGAGGGGGGGAGTGAAAAACTGTTTTTT. This encodes CASERFEGGSEKLFF.

To note about this clone: A junction boundary mismatches the germline segment, possibly from a read error. Here the CDR3 DNA reads TGTGCCAGCAGCGTAGCATCCTTTCAAGAGACCCAGTACTTC. Protein sequence: CASSVASFQETQYF. J is TRBJ2-5 and V is TRBV7-7; D unclear. The CDR3 is made up of 14 amino acids. Germline CDR1 and CDR2: SSHAT and FNYEAQ (reference sequence).

In DNA, the CDR3 is TGTGCCAGTAGAGGACTAGCGGGATACGAGCAGTACTTC. Protein: CASRGLAGYEQYF. V and J are TRBV27 and TRBJ2-7; 12 positions agree with TRBD2. Per the germline V gene, CDR1 is MNHEY and CDR2 is SMNVEV (reference sequence). This CDR3 contains 13 residues. V lost 9 bases, J lost 4 bases, and 4 bases stayed unmatched.

The chain employs TRBV2 and TRBJ2-2; unclear D gene. Trimming cost V 11 bases and J 0 bases, with 7 bases left between them. The CDR3 spans 12 residues. Germline values: CDR1 SNHLY, CDR2 FYNNEI. The DNA for the CDR3 is TGTGCCCCTAGGCCGAACACCGGGGAGCTGTTTTTT. Amino acid sequence: CAPRPNTGELFF. Full variable domain (outside the CDR3, taken from reference TRBV2 and TRBJ2-2): EPEVTQTPSHQVTQMGQEVILRCVPISNHLYFYWYRQILGQKVEFLVSFYNNEISEKSEIFDDQFSVERPDGSNFTLKIRSTKLEDSAMYFCAPRPNTGELFFGEGSRLTVL.

The chain employs TRBV2 and TRBJ2-2; TRBD2 agrees at 12 bases. From germline, CDR1 is SNHLY and CDR2 FYNNEI. V lost 3 bases to trimming and J lost 5 bases; unmatched junction nucleotides: 13. The CDR3 runs to 19 residues. The CDR3 DNA is TGTGCCAGCAGTGAGACACTAGCGGGGGGAATGGTTTGGACCGGGGAGCTGTTTTTT. Its translation: CASSETLAGGMVWTGELFF. The complete variable domain, with remaining parts taken from reference TRBV2 and TRBJ2-2, reads EPEVTQTPSHQVTQMGQEVILRCVPISNHLYFYWYRQILGQKVEFLVSFYNNEISEKSEIFDDQFSVERPDGSNFTLKIRSTKLEDSAMYFCASSETLAGGMVWTGELFFGEGSRLTVL.